This T cell receptor beta chain was sequenced for a study of graft-versus-host responses after intestinal transplantation. Intraepithelial plus lamina propria lymphocytes were released by processing graft tissue. Profiling relied on immunoSEQ multiplex PCR, and the TCRdb table lists in-frame clones only, not all of them. The repertoire holds about 12,000 clones, with over 65% as singletons. Germline V CDR1 and CDR2: SGDLS, YYNGEE. The CDR3 extends over 16 amino acids. V lost 3 bases, J lost 1 base, and 16 bases lay in between. This TCR was recovered from a human patient who received an intestinal transplant, so some T cells may come from the graft donor. The sample in question was ileum tissue, obtained roughly 140 days after intestinal transplantation. The chain is built from TRBV9 and TRBJ1-1; the D is unclear. The CDR3 region has the DNA TGTGCCAGCAGCGAGAGGGAGGGTCGTACGAACACTGAAGCTTTCTTT. This codes for CASSEREGRTNTEAFF.